This T cell receptor beta chain was identified during a study of cytomegalovirus exposure and HLA in healthy donors. Amplification used 60 Vbeta primers and 13 Jbeta primers. The protocol was immunoSEQ multiplex PCR, while the TCRdb copy is restricted to in-frame clones and leaves out a portion. The table lists 35,000 to 45,000 clones. The sequenced sample was PBMCs. This sequence originates from a man aged 25 to 45 in good health and CMV-seronegative.

The CDR3 nucleotides are TGTGCCAGCAGCTTTAGGGACACTAAGGGTACTGAAGCTTTCTTT. It encodes CASSFRDTKGTEAFF. The chain joins TRBV7-9 to TRBJ1-1; D may be TRBD1 (6 bases). Per the germline V gene, CDR1 is SEHNR and CDR2 is FQNEAQ (reference sequence). The CDR3 extends over 15 amino acids. With 3 bases removed from V and 5 bases from J, the gap between germline ends came to 16 bases.